This section outlines one T cell receptor (beta chain) sequence together with its context. Germline V lookup: CDR1 MDHEN, CDR2 SYDVKM. Trimming took 6 bases from V and 7 from J; bases not matched to a gene: 8. CDR3 length: 16 residues. Only in-frame clones appear in the TCRdb table, and some are missing; sequencing was by immunoSEQ multiplex PCR. This sample has fewer than 200,000 clones, with around 89% found just once. This specimen comes from a study of T cell responses to AZD1222 COVID-19 vaccine. Overall study context: Second-dose recipients at about 4 or about 12 weeks were treated as one pooled group.

The chain carries TRBV28 and TRBJ2-1; TRBD2 aligns across 14 bases. Source: peripheral blood, taken on day 0 of AZD1222 vaccination. The receptor was derived from an adult in good health. The CDR3 sequence: CASSPGLAGGGNEQFF. CDR3 sequence (DNA): TGTGCCAGCAGCCCCGGACTAGCGGGAGGAGGGAATGAGCAGTTCTTC.